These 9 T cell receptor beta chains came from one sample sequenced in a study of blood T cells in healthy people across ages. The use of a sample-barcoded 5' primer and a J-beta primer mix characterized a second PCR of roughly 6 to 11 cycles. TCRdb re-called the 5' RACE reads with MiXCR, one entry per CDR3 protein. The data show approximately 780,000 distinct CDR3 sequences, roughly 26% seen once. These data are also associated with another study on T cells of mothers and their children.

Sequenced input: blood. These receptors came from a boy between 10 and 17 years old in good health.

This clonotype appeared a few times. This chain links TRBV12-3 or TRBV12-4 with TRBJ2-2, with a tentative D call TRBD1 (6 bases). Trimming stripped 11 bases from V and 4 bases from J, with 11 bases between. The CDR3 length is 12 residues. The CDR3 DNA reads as TGTGCCCTTGGGGGCGGCACCGGGGAGCTGTTTTTT. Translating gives CALGGGTGELFF.

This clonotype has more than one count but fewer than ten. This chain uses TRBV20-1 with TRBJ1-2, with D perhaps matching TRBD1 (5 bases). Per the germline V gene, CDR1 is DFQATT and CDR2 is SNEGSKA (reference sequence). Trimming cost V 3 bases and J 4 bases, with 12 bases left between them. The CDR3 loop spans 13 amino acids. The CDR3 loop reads CSASEAGLYGYTF. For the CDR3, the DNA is TGCAGTGCTAGCGAGGCAGGGCTCTATGGCTACACCTTC.

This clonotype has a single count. The CDR3 spells CSVGSGFDEQYF. The CDR3 coding sequence is TGCAGCGTTGGATCGGGGTTCGACGAGCAGTACTTC. The rearrangement uses TRBV29-1 and TRBJ2-1, with D possibly being TRBD2 (5 bases). The DNA end favors TRBJ2-7, so the J call may be wrong. The CDR3 runs 12 residues. Germline CDR1 reads SQVTM; CDR2 reads ANQGSEA.

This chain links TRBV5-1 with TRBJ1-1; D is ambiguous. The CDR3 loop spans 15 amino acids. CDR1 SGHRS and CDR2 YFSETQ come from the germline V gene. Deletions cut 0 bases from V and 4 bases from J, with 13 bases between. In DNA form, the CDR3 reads TGCGCCAGCAGCTTGGATGCGGGTATGATCACTGAAGCTTTCTTT. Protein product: CASSLDAGMITEAFF.

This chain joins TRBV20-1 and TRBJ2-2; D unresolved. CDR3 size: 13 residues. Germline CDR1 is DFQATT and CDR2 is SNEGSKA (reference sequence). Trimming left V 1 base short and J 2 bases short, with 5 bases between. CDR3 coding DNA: TGCAGTGCTAGAGTTGGCAACACCGGGGAGCTGTTTTTT. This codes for CSARVGNTGELFF.

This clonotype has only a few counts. The CDR3 DNA reads TGCAGTATCGGGGAGGGGGCGAAGGACGAGCAGTACTTC. Its protein product is CSIGEGAKDEQYF. The gene calls are TRBV29-1 and TRBJ2-7; D is perhaps TRBD1 or TRBD2 (7 bases each). The germline V gene encodes CDR1 SQVTM and CDR2 ANQGSEA. There are 13 residues in the CDR3.

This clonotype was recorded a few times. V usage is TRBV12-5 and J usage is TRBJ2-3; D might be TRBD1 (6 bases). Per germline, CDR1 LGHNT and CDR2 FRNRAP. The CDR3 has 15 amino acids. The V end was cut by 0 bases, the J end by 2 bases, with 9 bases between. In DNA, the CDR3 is TGTGCTAGTGGTTTGGTGTGGACAGACACAGATACGCAGTATTTT. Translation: CASGLVWTDTDTQYF.

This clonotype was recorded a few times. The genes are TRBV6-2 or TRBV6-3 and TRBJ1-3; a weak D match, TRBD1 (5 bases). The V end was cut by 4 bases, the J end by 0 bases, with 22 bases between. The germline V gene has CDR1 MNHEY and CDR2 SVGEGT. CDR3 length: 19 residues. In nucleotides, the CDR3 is TGTGCCAGCAGTTGGAACAAGGTCGAGGTGGGGCACTCTGGAAACACCATATATTTT. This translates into CASSWNKVEVGHSGNTIYF.

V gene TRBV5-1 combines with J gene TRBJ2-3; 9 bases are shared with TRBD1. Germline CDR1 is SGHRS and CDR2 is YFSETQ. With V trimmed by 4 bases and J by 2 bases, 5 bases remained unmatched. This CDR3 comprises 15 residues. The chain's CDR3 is CASSVGQGYTDTQYF. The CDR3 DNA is TGCGCCAGCAGCGTGGGACAGGGTTACACAGATACGCAGTATTTT. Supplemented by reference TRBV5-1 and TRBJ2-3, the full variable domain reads KAGVTQTPRYLIKTRGQQVTLSCSPISGHRSVSWYQQTPGQGLQFLFEYFSETQRNKGNFPGRFSGRQFSNSRSEMNVSTLELGDSALYLCASSVGQGYTDTQYFGPGTRLTVL.